Below, 30 T cell receptor beta chains from the same sample are listed, as sequenced in a study of T cells in Graves' hyperthyroidism and ophthalmopathy. TCR beta CDR3 region amplification was performed from RNA transcripts. RT-PCR in the first round (using the HTBI primer set) targeted the TCR CDR3. TCRdb itself ran the multiplex PCR reads through MiXCR, one entry per CDR3 protein. In the table there are fewer than 650,000 distinct CDR3 sequences, approximately 15% of which are singletons. Sequencing input: blood. These receptors originate from a woman between 18 and 29 years old with Graves' ophthalmopathy.

Regarding this clonotype: It is unclear where the CDR3 begins or ends on the DNA, so no DNA is shown, and the CDR3 is as TCRdb lists it. J is TRBJ1-2 and V is TRBV6-6; the D segment call TRBD1 is taken from the table without a DNA check. CDR1 and CDR2 from the germline V gene are MNHNY and SVGAGI (reference sequence). The CDR3 length is 12 residues, termini included. CDR3 loop: CASSLNVGAGTF.

This rearrangement joins TRBV6-1 to TRBJ1-3; D is perhaps TRBD1 (5 bases). The CDR3 is made up of 20 amino acids. The germline V gene has CDR1 MNHNS and CDR2 SASEGT. V gave up 0 bases and J gave up 0 bases, with 21 bases separating them. CDR3 nucleotides: TGTGCCAGCAGTGAAGCGCAAGTTGCAGGGCTTCTTAGCTCTGGAAACACCATATATTTT. This codes for CASSEAQVAGLLSSGNTIYF.

This clonotype showed up many times. The CDR3: CASSYRADMEVDTQYF. CDR3 DNA: TGTGCCAGCAGTTATAGGGCCGACATGGAGGTGGATACGCAGTATTTT. The chain joins TRBV6-5 to TRBJ2-3; a weak D match, TRBD2 (5 bases). The CDR3 has 16 amino acids. Germline CDR1 reads MNHEY; CDR2 reads SVGAGI. Trimming removed 3 bases at V and 6 bases at J, with 19 bases between.

This clonotype was seen many times. This chain connects TRBV11-1 to TRBJ2-1, with unresolved D. CDR1 is SGHAT, CDR2 FQDESV, per germline (reference sequence). The CDR3 runs to 16 residues. The ends were cut back, 1 base at V and 9 bases at J, with 19 bases in the middle. The CDR3 DNA sequence: TGTGCCAGCAGCTTAGAAGTAAGGGCCCCGTCATGTGAGCAGTTCTTC. As protein: CASSLEVRAPSCEQFF.

There are many counts of this clonotype. The chain has TRBV6-1 and TRBJ2-2; 7 bases agree with TRBD1. The CDR3 is 14 residues long. Germline-derived CDR1 and CDR2 are MNHNS and SASEGT. V trimming: 5 bases; J trimming: 6 bases; junction bases outside the gene matches: 6. CDR3 residues: CASSFRTGAGELFF. Written as DNA, the CDR3 is TGTGCCAGCAGTTTTCGCACAGGGGCCGGGGAGCTGTTTTTT.

The table lists this clonotype with many counts. The V and J genes are TRBV2 and TRBJ2-7; 11 bases fit TRBD2. V shed 7 bases, J shed 6 bases, and the junction held 11 bases outside the gene matches. The germline gives CDR1 SNHLY, CDR2 FYNNEI. The CDR3 covers 15 residues. Written as DNA, the CDR3 is TGTGCCAGCACCTCCCAACTAGCGGGAGAAGCCGAGCAGTACTTC. The encoded protein is CASTSQLAGEAEQYF.

This clonotype appeared many times. This chain connects TRBV14 to TRBJ1-6, with D hard to call. Germline V CDR1 and CDR2: SGHDN, FVKESK. The CDR3 has 13 amino acids. Trimming removed 0 bases at V and 9 bases at J, with 6 bases between. CDR3 protein: CASSQEARSPLHF. The CDR3 DNA sequence: TGTGCCAGCAGCCAAGAGGCGCGTTCACCCCTCCACTTT.

This clonotype was recorded many times. A much bigger clone sits one base away, suggesting this may be a read error. J is TRBJ2-7 and V is TRBV12-3 or TRBV12-4, with a possible D match to TRBD1 (6 bases). Trimming left V 7 bases short and J 3 bases short, with 7 bases between. CDR3 length: 11 amino acids. CDR3 sequence (DNA): TGTGCCAGCAAACAGGGCTACGAGCAGTACTTC. As protein: CASKQGYEQYF.

At least ten counts were recorded for this clonotype. The J gene is TRBJ1-1, the V gene TRBV20-1; unclear D gene. V was pared by 0 bases and J by 5 bases, with 13 bases between. Germline V gives CDR1 DFQATT, CDR2 SNEGSKA (reference sequence). This CDR3 is built from 14 residues. CDR3 sequence: CSARDPGRETEAFF. The CDR3 DNA is TGCAGTGCTAGAGATCCAGGACGAGAAACTGAAGCTTTCTTT.

This clonotype was observed at least ten times. The V gene is TRBV2, the J gene TRBJ2-3; the match to TRBD1 covers 9 bases. V lost 3 bases, J lost 1 base, and 2 bases stayed unmatched. In germline, CDR1 is SNHLY, CDR2 FYNNEI. There are 15 residues in the CDR3. In DNA form, the CDR3 reads TGTGCCAGCAGTGAGTGGGACAGGGGCACAGATACGCAGTATTTT. Translated, it gives CASSEWDRGTDTQYF.

The sample holds many counts of this clonotype. The chain links TRBV11-3 to TRBJ2-3, with D perhaps TRBD2 (6 bases). Trimming stripped 5 bases from V and 5 bases from J, with 20 bases between. Germline CDR1 SGHNT, CDR2 YENEEA. This CDR3 region has 16 residues. CDR3 in amino acids: CASSPGGWEAGDTQYF. CDR3 DNA: TGTGCCAGCAGCCCCGGCGGATGGGAGGCCGGAGATACGCAGTATTTT. Full variable domain (outside the CDR3, taken from reference TRBV11-3 and TRBJ2-3): EAGVVQSPRYKIIEKKQPVAFWCNPISGHNTLYWYLQNLGQGPELLIRYENEEAVDDSQLPKDRFSAERLKGVDSTLKIQPAELGDSAVYLCASSPGGWEAGDTQYFGPGTRLTVL.

V usage is TRBV6-4 and J usage is TRBJ1-4; possible D gene TRBD1, 6 bases. Trimming stripped 2 bases from V and 8 bases from J, with 18 bases between. The V gene's germline CDR1 is MRHNA and CDR2 SNTAGT. CDR3 size: 16 residues. The CDR3 region is CASSDAPGTPTEKLFF. DNA of the CDR3: TGTGCCAGCAGTGACGCCCCCGGGACACCAACGGAAAAACTGTTTTTT.

This clonotype was counted many times. The V gene is TRBV7-9, the J gene TRBJ2-7, with no clear D. CDR3 length: 13 amino acids. V lost 4 bases, J lost 5 bases, and 12 bases lay in between. Germline V gene lookup returns CDR1 SEHNR and CDR2 FQNEAQ (reference sequence). CDR3 in DNA: TGTGCCAGCAGCTCAGCATGGGCGCACGAGCAGTACTTC. Translated, it gives CASSSAWAHEQYF.

This clonotype appeared many times. This chain uses TRBV30 with TRBJ2-7; tentatively, D is TRBD1 (6 bases). The V end lost 2 bases, the J end lost 2 bases, and 16 bases lay between the germline ends. Germline V gene sequence: CDR1 GTSNPN, CDR2 SVGIG (reference sequence). This CDR3 region has 15 residues. The CDR3 nucleotides read TGTGCCTGGAGTACTACAGGGATCCCTCCCTACGAGCAGTACTTC. This gives the protein CAWSTTGIPPYEQYF.

This clonotype was seen ten or more times. The chain joins TRBV27 to TRBJ1-2; D is ambiguous. The CDR3 contains 15 residues. CDR1 MNHEY and CDR2 SMNVEV come from the germline V gene (reference sequence). Trimming left V 5 bases short and J 0 bases short, with 13 bases between. CDR3 residues: CASSIRHPSNYGYTF. The CDR3 bases are TGTGCCAGCAGTATCCGACACCCTTCTAACTATGGCTACACCTTC.

This clonotype occurred many times. V and J are TRBV29-1 and TRBJ2-7; D is uncertain. CDR1 and CDR2 (germline): SQVTM, ANQGSEA. The CDR3 is made up of 12 amino acids. V shed 7 bases and J shed 3 bases, with 13 bases lying between them. CDR3 nucleotide sequence: TGCAGCGGCGCCACGCAGGACTACGAGCAGTACTTC. Its translation is CSGATQDYEQYF.

This clonotype has at least ten counts. The V and J genes are TRBV9 and TRBJ1-1; D unclear. In germline, CDR1 is SGDLS, CDR2 YYNGEE. V was shortened by 6 bases and J by 0 bases, with 15 bases between the two germline ends. CDR3 length equals 15 residues. The CDR3 DNA sequence: TGTGCCAGCACACCCGACCTATTCATGAACACTGAAGCTTTCTTT. This codes for CASTPDLFMNTEAFF.

This clonotype was counted only a few times. The V gene is TRBV7-2, the J gene TRBJ2-1, with 9 bases matching TRBD2. Germline V lookup: CDR1 SGHTA, CDR2 FQGNSA. CDR3 size: 20 residues. The V gene end was trimmed by 3 bases and the J gene end by 8 bases; junction bases not matched to a gene: 23. The CDR3 DNA reads as TGTGCCAGCAGCTTCCTACCGCGGCTTGGGGGCGGGAGGGGTGGCGATGAGCAGTTCTTC. Translated: CASSFLPRLGGGRGGDEQFF.

The chain combines TRBV13 with TRBJ2-2; 9 bases are a match to TRBD1. This CDR3 is 17 amino acids long. The junction had 14 bases not matched to a gene; V was cut back by 4 bases and J by 8 bases. Germline V gives CDR1 PRHDT, CDR2 FYEKMQ (reference sequence). CDR3 nucleotides: TGTGCCAGCAGCTCCTCCCGGACAGGGGCGACACTAGGGGAGCTGTTTTTT. It is translated as CASSSSRTGATLGELFF.

This clonotype came up many times. The V and J genes are TRBV28 and TRBJ2-7; 8 nucleotides match TRBD1. The germline CDR1 and CDR2 sequences are MDHEN and SYDVKM. CDR3 size: 19 residues. The V gene end was trimmed by 4 bases and the J gene end by 7 bases; junction bases not matched to a gene: 24. The CDR3 protein is CASSSPRTGQTYDRVEQYF. In nucleotides, the CDR3 is TGTGCCAGCAGTTCACCCAGGACAGGGCAAACCTATGACAGGGTAGAGCAGTACTTC. Together with reference TRBV28 and TRBJ2-7, the CDR3 gives the full variable domain: DVKVTQSSRYLVKRTGEKVFLECVQDMDHENMFWYRQDPGLGLRLIYFSYDVKMKEKGDIPEGYSVSREKKERFSLILESASTNQTSMYLCASSSPRTGQTYDRVEQYFGPGTRLTVT.

This chain links TRBV4-1 with TRBJ2-1; no reliable D call. The germline V gene encodes CDR1 MGHRA and CDR2 YSYEKL. Trimming took 6 bases from V and 2 from J, leaving 14 bases between them. There are 15 residues in the CDR3. Written as DNA, the CDR3 is TGCGCCAGCAGTCCTAAGGAGAGGACCTACAATGAGCAGTTCTTC. It specifies CASSPKERTYNEQFF.

Concerning this clonotype: At one of its ends the junction is not consistent with the germline gene, which may arise from a read error. The J gene is TRBJ2-7, the V gene TRBV6-1; tentatively, D is TRBD2 (5 bases). In germline, CDR1 is MNHNS, CDR2 SASEGT. The CDR3 contains 14 residues. CDR3 region: CASSAGSSLYERYF. As DNA, the CDR3 is TGTGCCAGCAGTGCGGGATCTTCCCTCTACGAGCGGTACTTC.

In nucleotides, the CDR3 is TGCGCCAGCAGCCAAGCCCGGGGCTACGAGCAGTACTTC. Its protein is CASSQARGYEQYF. The chain combines TRBV4-3 with TRBJ2-7; tentative D call: TRBD2 (5 bases). V lost 1 base, J lost 3 bases, and 7 bases lay in between. Germline lookup yields CDR1 LGHNA and CDR2 YSLEER. The CDR3 consists of 13 residues.

This clonotype appeared a few times. The gene calls are TRBV29-1 and TRBJ2-1; 12 bases map to TRBD2. After removal of 7 bases from V and 8 bases from J, the junction contained 6 bases not matched to a gene. The CDR3 consists of 13 residues. The germline V gene has CDR1 SQVTM and CDR2 ANQGSEA. The CDR3, as DNA: TGCAGCGCAACGACTAGCGGGAGTCATGAGCAGTTCTTC. Translating it yields CSATTSGSHEQFF.

This clonotype was picked up a small number of times. This chain connects TRBV7-9 to TRBJ2-1, with 10 bases identical to TRBD2. The length of the CDR3 is 16 residues. CDR1 is SEHNR, CDR2 FQNEAQ, per germline (reference sequence). The V and J ends lost 1 base and 5 bases, in that order; junction bases with no gene match: 5. CDR3 coding DNA: TGTGCCAGCAGCTTAGAGGGACTAGCGACCAACAATGAGCAGTTCTTC. The encoded protein is CASSLEGLATNNEQFF.

The chain uses TRBV18 and TRBJ2-1, with a possible D match to TRBD1 (5 bases). V lost 3 bases, J lost 8 bases, and 23 bases lay in between. CDR3 length: 17 amino acids. Germline CDR1 and CDR2: KGHSH and LQKENI. Written as DNA, the CDR3 is TGTGCCAGCTCACCGGGTGTAGGGGCAGACTTTGTCGATGAGCAGTTCTTC. Protein product: CASSPGVGADFVDEQFF.

The chain has TRBV20-1 and TRBJ2-5; 8 bases match TRBD1. CDR3 length: 16 residues. CDR1 and CDR2 from the germline V gene are DFQATT and SNEGSKA (reference sequence). Trimming removed 3 bases from V and 5 bases from J; junction bases left unmatched: 14. CDR3 loop: CSARWTGRGWRETQYF. DNA of the CDR3: TGCAGTGCTAGGTGGACAGGGCGCGGTTGGCGCGAGACCCAGTACTTC.

This clonotype was found many times. The chain carries TRBV6-5 and TRBJ1-1, with D possibly being TRBD1 (5 bases). V lost 0 bases and J 0 bases, leaving 20 bases between the germline ends. CDR1 and CDR2 from the germline V gene are MNHEY and SVGAGI. The CDR3 runs to 19 residues. CDR3 nucleotide sequence: TGTGCCAGCAGTTACTCGGTTTGGACACTTTACACCATGAACACTGAAGCTTTCTTT. Translating it yields CASSYSVWTLYTMNTEAFF.

This clonotype has ten or more counts. CDR3 residues: CSAFSIPRANYGYTF. The DNA of the CDR3 is TGCAGTGCTTTTTCTATACCCCGAGCTAACTATGGCTACACCTTC. This chain joins TRBV20-1 and TRBJ1-2; D not resolved. The germline gives CDR1 DFQATT, CDR2 SNEGSKA (reference sequence). The CDR3 has 15 amino acids. Trimming took off 5 bases at V and 0 bases at J, with 16 bases between the two ends.

This clonotype has only a few counts. V usage is TRBV19 and J usage is TRBJ1-1; D unclear. V lost 7 bases and J lost 5, with 8 bases in between. Germline-derived CDR1 and CDR2 are LNHDA and SQIVND (reference sequence). The length of the CDR3 is 11 residues. CDR3 nucleotide sequence: TGTGCCAGTATAAGTGGGACTGAAGCTTTCTTT. It specifies CASISGTEAFF.